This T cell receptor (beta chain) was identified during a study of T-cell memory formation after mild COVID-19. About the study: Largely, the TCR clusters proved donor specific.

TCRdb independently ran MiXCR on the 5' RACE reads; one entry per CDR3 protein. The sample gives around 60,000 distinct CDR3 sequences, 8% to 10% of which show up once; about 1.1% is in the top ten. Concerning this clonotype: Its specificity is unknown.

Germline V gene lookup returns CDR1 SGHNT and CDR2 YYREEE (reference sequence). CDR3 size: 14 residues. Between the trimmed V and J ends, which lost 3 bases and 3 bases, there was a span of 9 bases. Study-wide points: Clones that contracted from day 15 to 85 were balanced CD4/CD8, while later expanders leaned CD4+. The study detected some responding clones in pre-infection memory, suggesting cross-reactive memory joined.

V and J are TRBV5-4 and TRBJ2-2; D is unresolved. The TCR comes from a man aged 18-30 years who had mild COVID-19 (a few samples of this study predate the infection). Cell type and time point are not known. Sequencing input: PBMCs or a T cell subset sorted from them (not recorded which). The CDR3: CASSSFDDTGELFF. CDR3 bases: TGTGCCAGCAGCTCCTTTGACGACACCGGGGAGCTGTTTTTT. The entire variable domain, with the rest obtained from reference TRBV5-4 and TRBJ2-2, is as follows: ETGVTQSPTHLIKTRGQQVTLRCSSQSGHNTVSWYQQALGQGPQFIFQYYREEENGRGNFPPRFSGLQFPNYSSELNVNALELDDSALYLCASSSFDDTGELFFGEGSRLTVL.